These 11 T cell receptor beta chains were all obtained from the same sample, sequenced in a study of blood T cell repertoires in COVID-19. Profiled with immunoSEQ multiplex PCR; TCRdb holds only in-frame clones, not every one. The sample includes 150,000 to 250,000 clones, 80% to 85% of them seen just once. What was sequenced was PBMCs or T cells enriched from blood (not recorded which). Every receptor here comes from a man aged 40-49 years who had recovered from COVID-19.

In this sample, this clone turned up once. The gene calls are TRBV7-8 and TRBJ2-7, with TRBD1 as a possible D gene (5 bases). CDR3 length equals 13 residues. Between the trimmed V and J ends, which lost 3 bases and 6 bases, there was a span of 12 bases. CDR1 and CDR2 from the germline V gene are SGHVS and FQNEAQ. The CDR3 spells CASSFQGRGEQYF. In nucleotides, the CDR3 is TGTGCCAGCAGCTTTCAGGGTAGGGGCGAGCAGTACTTC.

The CDR3 loop is CASSNTGRGGYTF. CDR3 in DNA: TGTGCCAGCAGCAATACAGGGCGCGGTGGCTACACCTTC. This chain joins TRBV11-2 and TRBJ1-2; a weak D match, TRBD1 (6 bases). V lost 5 bases to trimming and J lost 7 bases, with 14 bases between them. CDR3 length: 13 amino acids. Germline-derived CDR1 and CDR2 are SGHAT and FQNNGV.

This chain joins TRBV11-1 and TRBJ1-1; D is possibly TRBD1 (5 bases). The V end lost 1 base, the J end lost 4 bases, and 7 bases lay between the germline ends. Germline V CDR1 and CDR2: SGHAT, FQDESV (reference sequence). The CDR3 spans 13 residues. The CDR3 is CASSLVGPTEAFF. The CDR3 DNA sequence: TGTGCCAGCAGCTTAGTGGGGCCCACTGAAGCTTTCTTT.

V is TRBV11-2 and J is TRBJ1-2; 8 bases agree with TRBD1. V was clipped by 4 bases and J by 3 bases; unmatched bases: 7. Germline V lookup: CDR1 SGHAT, CDR2 FQNNGV. This CDR3 is 15 amino acids long. DNA for the CDR3: TGTGCCAGCAGCTCCGGGACAGGTCAGGACTATGGCTACACCTTC. Amino acid sequence: CASSSGTGQDYGYTF.

This clone appeared a single time. The gene calls are TRBV5-1 and TRBJ1-6, with D unresolved. The germline gives CDR1 SGHRS, CDR2 YFSETQ. The CDR3 spans 14 residues. The V end lost 10 bases, the J end lost 8 bases, and 19 bases lay between the germline ends. CDR3 bases: TGCGCCGCTCGACGGGTACCGTTTGATTCACCCCTCCACTTT. Protein product: CAARRVPFDSPLHF. Complete variable domain (other parts from reference TRBV5-1 and TRBJ1-6): KAGVTQTPRYLIKTRGQQVTLSCSPISGHRSVSWYQQTPGQGLQFLFEYFSETQRNKGNFPGRFSGRQFSNSRSEMNVSTLELGDSALYLCAARRVPFDSPLHFGNGTRLTVT.

This clone was seen only once. The genes are TRBV4-1 and TRBJ1-1; the match to TRBD1 covers 10 bases. V gave up 3 bases and J gave up 0 bases; unmatched junction bases: 16. The CDR3 has 20 residues. CDR1 MGHRA and CDR2 YSYEKL come from the germline V gene. The DNA for the CDR3 is TGCGCCAGCAGCCAGTTCGGACAGGGGGGAATCTATGGCATGAACACTGAAGCTTTCTTT. Translating gives CASSQFGQGGIYGMNTEAFF.

The gene calls are TRBV5-1 and TRBJ1-1; a possible D gene is TRBD1 (5 bases). CDR1 and CDR2 (germline): SGHRS, YFSETQ. Trimming stripped 0 bases from V and 7 bases from J, with 13 bases between. The CDR3 runs to 14 residues. DNA for the CDR3: TGCGCCAGCAGCTTGGGTGGCAGGGCCGGTGAAGCTTTCTTT. Translating it yields CASSLGGRAGEAFF.

The chain has TRBV3-1 (or the pseudogene TRBV3-2) and TRBJ2-1; D is perhaps TRBD1 (6 bases). This CDR3 spans 16 amino acids. Looked up from germline, CDR1 is LGHDT and CDR2 is YNNKEL (reference sequence). V lost 4 bases and J 0 bases, leaving 13 bases between the germline ends. The CDR3 nucleotides read TGTGCCAGCAGCCCCGGCCCCAGGGGCTCCTACAATGAGCAGTTCTTC. The encoded protein is CASSPGPRGSYNEQFF.

This chain connects TRBV6-5 to TRBJ2-5; 7 bases agree with TRBD2. With V trimmed by 6 bases and J by 4 bases, 2 bases remained unmatched. The CDR3 is made up of 12 amino acids. The germline gives CDR1 MNHEY, CDR2 SVGAGI. CDR3 protein: CASRTGGETQYF. The DNA of the CDR3 is TGTGCCAGCAGGACGGGGGGAGAGACCCAGTACTTC.

This clone came up a few times. The chain couples TRBV7-8 to TRBJ2-3; 12 positions agree with TRBD2. Germline trimming cut 2 bases from V and 4 bases from J; bases unmatched to any gene: 4. There are 16 residues in the CDR3. The germline CDR1 and CDR2 sequences are SGHVS and FQNEAQ. The CDR3 region has the DNA TGTGCCAGCAGCTTACTGGCTAGCGGGGGGGCAGATACGCAGTATTTT. As protein: CASSLLASGGADTQYF.

The chain uses TRBV18 and TRBJ1-2; D is perhaps TRBD1 (6 bases). The V end lost 2 bases, the J end lost 6 bases, and 16 bases lay between the germline ends. The CDR3 spans 15 residues. Germline CDR1 reads KGHSH; CDR2 reads LQKENI. CDR3 bases: TGTGCCAGCTCACCATATTGGTACAGGGTCGATGGCTACACCTTC. This codes for CASSPYWYRVDGYTF.